Listed below are T cell receptor beta chains from one sample, sequenced in a study of blood T cells in healthy people across ages. TCRdb ran MiXCR on the 5' RACE reads and lists one entry per CDR3 protein. The table records some 1.8 million distinct CDR3 sequences, roughly 43% of them present only once. Sequencing input: blood. These receptors came from a human donor in good health. CDR3s include the opening cysteine and the closing phenylalanine or tryptophan. A D gene is named only where the DNA matches it firmly. For some rows the clone size is stated as once, few or many, or as a class when expanded; others skip it.

13	many	TRBV20-1	TRBJ2-5	-	CSAQIRGGETQYF	TGCAGTGCACAAATCAGGGGCGGCGAGACCCAGTACTTC
15	-	TRBV6-5	TRBJ2-7	TRBD1	CASRKRQGESYEQYF	TGTGCCAGCAGAAAACGACAGGGGGAATCCTACGAGCAGTACTTC
15	-	TRBV5-1	TRBJ2-3	-	CASSLLGVRTDTQYF	TGCGCCAGCAGCTTGTTGGGGGTAAGGACAGATACGCAGTATTTT
17	-	TRBV7-4	TRBJ2-1	TRBD2	CASSLALAGALLGEQFF	TGTGCCAGCAGCTTAGCGTTAGCGGGGGCCCTACTGGGTGAGCAGTTCTTC
15	-	TRBV12-3/TRBV12-4	TRBJ2-5	-	CASSFKGKYQETQYF	TGTGCCAGCAGTTTTAAGGGGAAGTACCAAGAGACCCAGTACTTC
14	once	TRBV4-3	TRBJ2-3	-	CASSQRVRTDTQYF	TGCGCCAGCAGCCAGCGGGTCCGCACAGATACGCAGTATTTT
16	-	TRBV2	TRBJ2-3	-	CASSDRDNFFSDTQYF	TGTGCCAGCAGTGACCGGGACAATTTTTTTTCGGATACGCAGTATTTT
13	few	TRBV7-2	TRBJ2-1	TRBD2	CASSFKSGDEQFF	TGTGCCAGCAGCTTCAAGAGCGGGGATGAGCAGTTCTTC
15	few	TRBV9	TRBJ1-2	TRBD1	CASSLRTGELYGYTF	TGTGCCAGCAGCCTTAGGACAGGGGAACTCTATGGCTACACCTTC
15	-	TRBV6-5	TRBJ2-3	TRBD1	CASRVTGAYTDTQYF	TGTGCCAGCAGGGTTACAGGGGCCTACACAGATACGCAGTATTTT
13	-	TRBV6-5	TRBJ1-2	TRBD1	CASSYGQDYGYTF	TGTGCCAGCAGTTACGGACAGGACTATGGCTACACCTTC
15	-	TRBV10-3	TRBJ1-5	TRBD1	CAISDTGTGAQPQHF	TGTGCCATCAGTGACACCGGGACAGGGGCTCAGCCCCAGCATTTT
14	-	TRBV20-1	TRBJ2-5	TRBD1	CRAPTGNVQETQYF	TGCAGGGCACCGACAGGGAATGTTCAAGAGACCCAGTACTTC
18	few	TRBV20-1	TRBJ2-7	TRBD2	CSARDIGRGAGRSYEQYF	TGCAGTGCTAGAGATATAGGGCGGGGGGCCGGTAGGTCCTACGAGCAGTACTTC
16	few	TRBV11-2	TRBJ1-2	TRBD1	CASSLDWTGADYGYTF	TGTGCCAGCAGCTTAGATTGGACAGGGGCCGACTATGGCTACACCTTC
14	-	TRBV4-3	TRBJ2-1	-	CASSQDKMLGEQFF	TGCGCCAGCAGCCAAGATAAGATGCTCGGTGAGCAGTTCTTC
14	few	TRBV5-1	TRBJ2-7	-	CASSLGQSYDEQYF	TGCGCCAGCAGCTTGGGACAGTCGTACGACGAGCAGTACTTC
16	-	TRBV29-1	TRBJ1-2	TRBD1	CSTDHPFIDRGYGYTF	TGCAGCACCGATCATCCCTTCATAGACAGGGGGTATGGCTACACCTTC
17	-	TRBV10-2	TRBJ2-3	TRBD2	CASTKGIGTSGADTQYF	TGCGCCAGCACTAAGGGGATAGGGACTAGCGGAGCAGATACGCAGTATTTT
14	-	TRBV5-6	TRBJ2-5	-	CAGTPVGAQETQYF	TGTGCCGGCACCCCCGTGGGGGCCCAAGAGACCCAGTACTTC
15	many	TRBV12-3/TRBV12-4	TRBJ2-1	TRBD1	CASSLDGQGYNEQFF	TGTGCCAGCAGTTTAGACGGACAGGGCTACAATGAGCAGTTCTTC
17	-	TRBV20-1	TRBJ2-1	-	CSALRVGAGWSYNEQFF	TGCAGTGCCCTCCGAGTGGGGGCGGGTTGGTCCTACAATGAGCAGTTCTTC
13	-	TRBV12-3/TRBV12-4	TRBJ2-7	TRBD1	CASNHRGFNEQYF	TGTGCCAGCAATCACAGGGGATTCAACGAGCAGTACTTC
13	-	TRBV29-1	TRBJ1-1	TRBD1	CSVDPGGWTEAFF	TGCAGCGTTGATCCAGGGGGTTGGACTGAAGCTTTCTTT
15	few	TRBV20-1	TRBJ1-6	TRBD1	CSALGQGLDYSPLHF	TGCAGTGCTTTGGGACAGGGGCTCGACTATTCACCCCTCCACTTT
13	-	TRBV20-1	TRBJ1-1	-	CSARGTLRTEAFF	TGCAGTGCTAGGGGGACTCTAAGGACTGAAGCTTTCTTT
15	few	TRBV20-1	TRBJ1-2	TRBD1	CSARAIWDRAFGYTF	TGCAGTGCTAGAGCGATATGGGACAGGGCTTTTGGCTACACCTTC
13	few	TRBV20-1	TRBJ1-2	-	CSARDRGVGGYTF	TGCAGTGCTAGAGATCGAGGAGTAGGAGGCTACACCTTC
15	-	TRBV7-6	TRBJ2-4	-	CASSLADGTGNIQYF	TGTGCCAGCAGCTTAGCAGACGGGACGGGAAACATTCAGTACTTC
17	few	TRBV9	TRBJ2-1	TRBD2	CASSAGLAGGQVYQQFF	TGTGCCAGCAGCGCGGGACTAGCGGGGGGGCAGGTATATCAGCAGTTCTTC
16	-	TRBV7-6	TRBJ1-2	TRBD1	CASSLFSGQLNYGYTF	TGTGCCAGCAGCTTATTTTCGGGACAGCTTAACTATGGCTACACCTTC
15	-	TRBV5-1	TRBJ2-1	-	CASSFGGGATNEQFF	TGCGCCAGCAGCTTTGGGGGGGGGGCGACTAATGAGCAGTTCTTC
17	-	TRBV18	TRBJ1-2	TRBD1	CASSPPGDRPFNYGYTF	TGTGCCAGCTCACCACCGGGGGACAGGCCATTTAACTATGGCTACACCTTC
15	-	TRBV5-1	TRBJ2-7	-	CASSLGGRSRREQYF	TGCGCCAGCAGCTTGGGGGGACGGAGTAGACGCGAGCAGTACTTC
15	few	TRBV7-2	TRBJ1-6	TRBD1	CASSRTGGAYSPLHF	TGTGCCAGCAGTCGCACAGGGGGCGCTTACTCACCCCTCCACTTT
15	-	TRBV21-1	TRBJ2-5	-	CASSNDRGRFYEQYF	TGTGCCAGCAGCAACGACAGGGGGCGCTTTTATGAGCAGTACTTC
17	few	TRBV9	TRBJ1-5	-	CASRPDWGAKSNQPQHF	TGTGCCAGCAGGCCCGATTGGGGGGCGAAGAGCAATCAGCCCCAGCATTTT
15	-	TRBV12-3/TRBV12-4	TRBJ1-2	-	CASSPLGLTNYGYTF	TGTGCCAGCAGTCCCTTGGGGCTAACTAACTATGGCTACACCTTC
15	-	TRBV7-9	TRBJ1-2	-	CASSLLTLTVYGYTF	TGTGCCAGCAGCTTATTAACCTTGACGGTCTATGGCTACACCTTC
14	few	TRBV30	TRBJ2-7	-	CAWSVQGLRGKQYF	TGTGCCTGGAGTGTCCAGGGTTTGCGAGGCAAGCAGTACTTC
15	-	TRBV28	TRBJ1-5	-	CASSSDRAPGQPQHF	TGTGCCAGCAGTTCCGACCGTGCCCCCGGTCAGCCCCAGCATTTT
14	once	TRBV20-1	TRBJ2-4	-	CSANAPGLVGKQYF	TGCAGTGCAAACGCCCCGGGACTCGTTGGGAAGCAGTACTTC
16	few	TRBV12-3/TRBV12-4	TRBJ2-1	TRBD2	CASSSRTSGGSNEQFF	TGTGCCAGCAGTTCTCGGACTAGCGGGGGGTCGAATGAGCAGTTCTTC
14	few	TRBV6-2/TRBV6-3	TRBJ2-1	TRBD1	CASSLTGRENEQFF	TGTGCCAGCAGCCTGACAGGGAGAGAGAATGAGCAGTTCTTC
12	-	TRBV6-2/TRBV6-3	TRBJ1-1	-	CASSRSDSQAFF	TGTGCCAGCAGTCGCTCGGACTCCCAAGCTTTCTTT
14	-	TRBV7-2	TRBJ1-2	-	CASSFATEIYGYTF	TGTGCCAGCAGCTTCGCGACAGAGATCTATGGCTACACCTTC
12	few	TRBV5-6	TRBJ2-4	-	CASSRTENIQYF	TGTGCCAGCAGCCGGACAGAGAACATTCAGTACTTC
15	-	TRBV7-2	TRBJ1-2	-	CASSEDTGTPYGYTF	TGTGCCAGCAGCGAGGACACCGGGACACCTTATGGCTACACCTTC
14	-	TRBV7-9	TRBJ1-1	-	CASSPVGGGTEAFF	TGTGCCAGCAGCCCGGTAGGCGGTGGCACTGAAGCTTTCTTT
17	-	TRBV9	TRBJ2-1	-	CASSVGGGVRSYNEQFF	TGTGCCAGCAGCGTAGGGGGTGGGGTCCGCTCCTACAATGAGCAGTTCTTC
17	-	TRBV15	TRBJ2-1	-	CATSRSLGLAENNEQFF	TGTGCCACCAGCAGATCTCTAGGATTAGCGGAAAACAATGAGCAGTTCTTC
14	few	TRBV7-9	TRBJ1-2	-	CASSPQMTNYGYTF	TGTGCCAGCAGCCCTCAAATGACCAACTATGGCTACACCTTC
20	few	TRBV5-1	TRBJ2-6	TRBD1	CASSLGRDRPIAGGANVLTF	TGCGCCAGCAGCCTGGGACGGGACAGGCCCATCGCGGGGGGGGCCAACGTCCTGACTTTC
14	-	TRBV9	TRBJ2-5	-	CASSVETSGETQYF	TGTGCCAGCAGCGTAGAGACCTCGGGCGAGACCCAGTACTTC
16	-	TRBV9	TRBJ2-5	-	CASSDTGTPGGETQYF	TGTGCCAGCAGCGACACCGGGACACCCGGGGGGGAGACCCAGTACTTC
18	-	TRBV4-1	TRBJ2-7	TRBD2	CASSQRWGGGTATYEQYF	TGCGCCAGCAGCCAAAGATGGGGGGGAGGAACAGCCACCTACGAGCAGTACTTC